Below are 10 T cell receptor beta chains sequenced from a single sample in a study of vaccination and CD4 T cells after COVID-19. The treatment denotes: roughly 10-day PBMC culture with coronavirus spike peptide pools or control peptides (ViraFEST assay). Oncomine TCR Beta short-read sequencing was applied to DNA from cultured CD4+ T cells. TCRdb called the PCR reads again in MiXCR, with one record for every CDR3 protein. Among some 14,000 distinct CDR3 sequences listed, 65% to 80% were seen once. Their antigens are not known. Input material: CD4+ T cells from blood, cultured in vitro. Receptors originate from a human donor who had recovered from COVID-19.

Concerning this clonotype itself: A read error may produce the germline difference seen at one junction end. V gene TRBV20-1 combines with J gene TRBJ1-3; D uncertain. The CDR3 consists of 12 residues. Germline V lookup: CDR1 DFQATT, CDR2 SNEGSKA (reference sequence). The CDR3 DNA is TGCAGTGCTGGCGGACCCAGAAACACCATATACTTT. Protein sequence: CSAGGPRNTIYF.

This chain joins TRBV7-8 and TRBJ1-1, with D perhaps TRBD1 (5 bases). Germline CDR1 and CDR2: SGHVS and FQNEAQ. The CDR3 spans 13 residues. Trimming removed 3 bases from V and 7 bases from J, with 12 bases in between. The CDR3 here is CASSFQGGGEAFF. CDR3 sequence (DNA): TGTGCCAGCAGCTTTCAGGGAGGAGGTGAAGCTTTCTTT.

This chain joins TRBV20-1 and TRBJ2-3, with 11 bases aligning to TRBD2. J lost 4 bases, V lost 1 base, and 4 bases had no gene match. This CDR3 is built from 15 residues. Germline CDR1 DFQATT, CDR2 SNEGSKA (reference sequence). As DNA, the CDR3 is TGCAGTGCTAGAGGGGATAGCGGGAGGGCAGATACGCAGTATTTT. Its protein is CSARGDSGRADTQYF.

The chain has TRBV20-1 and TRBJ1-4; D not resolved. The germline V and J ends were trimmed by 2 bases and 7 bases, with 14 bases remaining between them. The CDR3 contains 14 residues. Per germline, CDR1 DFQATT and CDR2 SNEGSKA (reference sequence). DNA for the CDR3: TGCAGTGCTAGACCAGGAAACAGCCTTGAAAAACTGTTTTTT. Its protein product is CSARPGNSLEKLFF.

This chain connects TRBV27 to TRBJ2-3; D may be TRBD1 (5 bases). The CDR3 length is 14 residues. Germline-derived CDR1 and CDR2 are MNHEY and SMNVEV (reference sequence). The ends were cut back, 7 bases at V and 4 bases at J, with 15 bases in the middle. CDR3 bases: TGTGCCAGCATCGTAAGGGGAATGCCAGATACGCAGTATTTT. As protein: CASIVRGMPDTQYF.

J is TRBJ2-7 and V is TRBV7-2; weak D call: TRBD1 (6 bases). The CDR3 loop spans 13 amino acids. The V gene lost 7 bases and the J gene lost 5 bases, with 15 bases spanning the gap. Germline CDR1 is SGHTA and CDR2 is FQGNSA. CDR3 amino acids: CASNEGTLNEQYF. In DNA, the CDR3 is TGTGCCAGCAACGAAGGGACACTCAACGAGCAGTACTTC.

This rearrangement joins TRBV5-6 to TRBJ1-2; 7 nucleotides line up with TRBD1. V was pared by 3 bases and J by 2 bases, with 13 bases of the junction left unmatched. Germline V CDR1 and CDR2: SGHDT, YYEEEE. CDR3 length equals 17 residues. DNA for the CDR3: TGTGCCAGCAGCTCCCGCAGCTGGGGACAGAAAAACTATGGCTACACCTTC. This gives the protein CASSSRSWGQKNYGYTF.

This CDR3 reads CASSLRDGQETQYF. CDR3 nucleotides: TGTGCCAGCAGTTTAAGGGACGGGCAAGAGACCCAGTACTTC. The V gene is TRBV28, the J gene TRBJ2-5, with D perhaps assigned TRBD1 or TRBD2 (5 bases each). This CDR3 spans 14 amino acids. The germline CDR1 and CDR2 sequences are MDHEN and SYDVKM. Trimming shortened V by 2 bases and J by 2 bases, and 9 bases separated the two germline ends.

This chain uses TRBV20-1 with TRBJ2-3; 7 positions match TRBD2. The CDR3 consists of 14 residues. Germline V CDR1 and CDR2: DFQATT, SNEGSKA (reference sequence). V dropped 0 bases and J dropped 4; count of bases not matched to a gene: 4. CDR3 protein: CSAREGGPADTQYF. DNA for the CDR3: TGCAGTGCTAGAGAGGGAGGGCCCGCAGATACGCAGTATTTT.

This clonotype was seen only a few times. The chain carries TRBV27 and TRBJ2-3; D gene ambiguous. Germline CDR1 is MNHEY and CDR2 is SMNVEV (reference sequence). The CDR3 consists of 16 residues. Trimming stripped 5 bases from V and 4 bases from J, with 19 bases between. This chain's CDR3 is CASSLLPGQSADTQYF. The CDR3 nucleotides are TGTGCCAGCAGTCTACTCCCGGGCCAGAGTGCAGATACGCAGTATTTT.